The clone carrying this TCR beta chain was seen a handful of times. Primers used in a second PCR of about 7 to 11 cycles were a sample-barcoded 5' primer and a J-beta primer mix. Every molecule of cDNA carried a tag from a template-switch adaptor with 12 random nucleotides. MiXCR was run by TCRdb on the 5' RACE reads, yielding one entry per CDR3 protein. The sample contains over 500,000 distinct CDR3 sequences, around a quarter of which appear only once. The sample originates from a study of blood T cells in healthy people across ages. V was shortened by 5 bases and J by 4 bases, with 15 bases between the two germline ends. CDR1 is SGHTA, CDR2 FQGNSA, per germline. The CDR3 runs 15 residues. The same sample was also used in a study of T cells of mothers and their children.

The chain combines TRBV7-2 with TRBJ1-5; D unclear. The sequence was obtained from a boy aged 2 to 10 in good health. The sequenced sample was blood. The CDR3 loop is CASSPGGLSNQPQHF. The CDR3 bases are TGTGCCAGCAGCCCCGGAGGGCTATCAAATCAGCCCCAGCATTTT. The complete variable domain, with remaining parts taken from reference TRBV7-2 and TRBJ1-5, reads GAGVSQSPSNKVTEKGKDVELRCDPISGHTALYWYRQSLGQGLEFLIYFQGNSAPDKSGLPSDRFSAERTGGSVSTLTIQRTQQEDSAVYLCASSPGGLSNQPQHFGDGTRLSIL.